This T cell receptor beta chain was recorded in a study of blood T cells in healthy people across ages. General observations from the study: Researchers report that TCR beta diversity correlated strongly with naive T cell percentage.

Healthy Caucasians from Russia aged 6 to 90 served as donors. The extraction recovered at least 5.5 micrograms of total RNA per sample. This clonotype was seen more than once but under ten times. The antigen remains undetermined. Primed by a sample-barcoded 5' primer and a J-beta primer mix, a second PCR proceeded for about 7 to 12 cycles. Each cDNA was tagged by a template-switch adaptor containing 12 random nucleotides. In TCRdb, the 5' RACE reads were re-called with MiXCR into one record per CDR3 protein. The repertoire consists of 1.5 million to 2 million distinct CDR3 sequences, with around half occurring once and the leading ten covering roughly 2.1%. The sequence derives from a woman aged 40 to 55 in good health. The material sequenced was blood.

This chain's CDR3 is CATQLGSTDTQYF. The CDR3 DNA reads TGTGCCACCCAGTTAGGATCCACAGATACGCAGTATTTT. V is TRBV13 and J is TRBJ2-3; no firm D call. This CDR3 has 13 residues. Per germline, CDR1 PRHDT and CDR2 FYEKMQ (reference sequence). V was trimmed by 10 bases and J by 2 bases, leaving 13 bases between them.